The source of this TCR beta chain is a study of early T cells in non-severe SARS-CoV-2 infection. In the study overall: Sequencing was performed on bulk RNA from unsorted whole blood, leaving chains unpaired.

Germline CDR1 is MNHEY and CDR2 is SVGEGT. This CDR3 is built from 15 residues. V was clipped by 2 bases and J by 3 bases, with 11 bases between them. Individual cDNA molecules received unique molecular identifiers. Using its own MiXCR run on the 5' RACE reads, TCRdb lists one record per CDR3 protein. The sample holds 55,000 to 85,000 distinct CDR3 sequences, 10% seen once. The starting material was whole blood, obtained at baseline. The genes are TRBV6-2 or TRBV6-3 and TRBJ1-5; D perhaps matches TRBD1 (5 bases). The clonotype was recovered from an adult who was a healthcare worker with PCR-confirmed SARS-CoV-2 infection or an uninfected control (not recorded which). CDR3 nucleotides: TGTGCCAGCAGTTACGGGCAGGGCCCCAATCAGCCCCAGCATTTT. Its protein is CASSYGQGPNQPQHF.